Given below is one T cell receptor (beta chain) in context. V was pared by 1 base and J by 3 bases, with 5 bases of the junction left unmatched. The germline gives CDR1 MDHEN, CDR2 SYDVKM. The CDR3 covers 15 residues. This entry is derived from a study of blood T cell repertoires in COVID-19. The assay was immunoSEQ multiplex PCR, and TCRdb's table has in-frame clones only and misses some. The data contain 100,000 to 150,000 clones, around 90% of them singletons. The V and J genes are TRBV28 and TRBJ2-5, with 7 bases aligning to TRBD2. Source material: peripheral blood. The sequence came from a woman aged 45-65 years with active or convalescent COVID-19. This chain's CDR3 is CASSLLGLGEETQYF. For the CDR3, the DNA is TGTGCCAGCAGTTTATTAGGACTAGGGGAAGAGACCCAGTACTTC.